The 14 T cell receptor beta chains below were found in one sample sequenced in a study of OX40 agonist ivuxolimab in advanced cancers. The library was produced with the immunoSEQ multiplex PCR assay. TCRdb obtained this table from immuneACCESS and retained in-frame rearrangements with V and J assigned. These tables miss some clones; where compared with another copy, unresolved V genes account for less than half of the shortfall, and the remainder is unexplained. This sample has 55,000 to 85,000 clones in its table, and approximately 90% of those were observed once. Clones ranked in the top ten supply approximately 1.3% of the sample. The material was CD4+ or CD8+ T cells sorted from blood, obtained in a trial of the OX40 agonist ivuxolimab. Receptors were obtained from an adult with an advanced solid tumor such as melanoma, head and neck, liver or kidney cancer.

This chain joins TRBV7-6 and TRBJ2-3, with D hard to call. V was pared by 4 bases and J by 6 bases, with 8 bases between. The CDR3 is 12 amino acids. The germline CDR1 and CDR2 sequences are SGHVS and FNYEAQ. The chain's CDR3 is CASSSLDDTQYF. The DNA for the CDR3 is TGTGCCAGCAGCTCCCTGGACGATACGCAGTATTTT.

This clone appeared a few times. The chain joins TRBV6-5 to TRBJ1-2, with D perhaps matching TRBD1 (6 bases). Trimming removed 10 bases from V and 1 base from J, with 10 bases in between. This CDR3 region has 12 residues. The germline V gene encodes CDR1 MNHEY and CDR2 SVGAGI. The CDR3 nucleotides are TGTGCCACCGCGGACAGTAACTATGGCTACACCTTC. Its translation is CATADSNYGYTF.

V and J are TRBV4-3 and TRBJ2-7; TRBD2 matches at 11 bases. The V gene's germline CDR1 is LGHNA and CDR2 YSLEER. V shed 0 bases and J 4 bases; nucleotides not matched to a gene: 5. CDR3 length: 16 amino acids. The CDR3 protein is CASSQDPGLADYEQYF. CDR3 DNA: TGCGCCAGCAGCCAAGATCCGGGACTAGCGGATTACGAGCAGTACTTC.

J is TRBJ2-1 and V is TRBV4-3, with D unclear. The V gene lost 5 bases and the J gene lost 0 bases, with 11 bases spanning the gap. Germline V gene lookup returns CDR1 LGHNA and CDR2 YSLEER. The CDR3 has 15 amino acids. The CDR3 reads CASSWNQNSYNEQFF. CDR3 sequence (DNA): TGCGCCAGCAGCTGGAACCAGAACTCCTACAATGAGCAGTTCTTC.

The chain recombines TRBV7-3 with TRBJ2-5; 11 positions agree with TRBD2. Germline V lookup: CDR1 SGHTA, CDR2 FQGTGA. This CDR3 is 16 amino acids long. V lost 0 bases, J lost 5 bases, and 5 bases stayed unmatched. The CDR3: CASSLTLASGGETQYF. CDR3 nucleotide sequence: TGTGCCAGCAGCTTAACCCTGGCTAGCGGGGGGGAGACCCAGTACTTC.

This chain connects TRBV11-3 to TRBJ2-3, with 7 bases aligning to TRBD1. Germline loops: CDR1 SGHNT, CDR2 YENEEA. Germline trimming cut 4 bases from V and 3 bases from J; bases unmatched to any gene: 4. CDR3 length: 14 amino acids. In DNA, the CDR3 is TGTGCCAGCAGCTCGCAGGGGGTGACAGATACGCAGTATTTT. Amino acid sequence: CASSSQGVTDTQYF. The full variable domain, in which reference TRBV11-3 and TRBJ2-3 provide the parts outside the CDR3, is EAGVVQSPRYKIIEKKQPVAFWCNPISGHNTLYWYLQNLGQGPELLIRYENEEAVDDSQLPKDRFSAERLKGVDSTLKIQPAELGDSAVYLCASSSQGVTDTQYFGPGTRLTVL.

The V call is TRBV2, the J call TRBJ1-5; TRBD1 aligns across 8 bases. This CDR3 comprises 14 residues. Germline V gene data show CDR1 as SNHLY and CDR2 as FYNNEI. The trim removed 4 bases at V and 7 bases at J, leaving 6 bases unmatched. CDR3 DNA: TGTGCCAGCAGTGCAGGGGGCGAGGTCCAGCCCCAGCATTTT. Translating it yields CASSAGGEVQPQHF.

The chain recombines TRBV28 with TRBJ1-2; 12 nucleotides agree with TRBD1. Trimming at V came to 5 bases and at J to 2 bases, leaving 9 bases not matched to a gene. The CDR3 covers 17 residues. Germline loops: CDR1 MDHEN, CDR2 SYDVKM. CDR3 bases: TGTGCCAGCAGTCTCCCGGGACAGGGGGCGAGGAACTATGGCTACACCTTC. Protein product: CASSLPGQGARNYGYTF.

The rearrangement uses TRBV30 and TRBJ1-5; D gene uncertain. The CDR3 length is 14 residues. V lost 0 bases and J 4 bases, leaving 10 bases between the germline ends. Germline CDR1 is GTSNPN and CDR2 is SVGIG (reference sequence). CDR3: CAWSVRRRNQPQHF. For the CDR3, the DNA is TGTGCCTGGAGTGTACGTCGAAGAAATCAGCCCCAGCATTTT. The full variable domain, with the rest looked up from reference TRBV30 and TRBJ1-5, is SQTIHQWPATLVQPVGSPLSLECTVEGTSNPNLYWYRQAAGRGLQLLFYSVGIGQISSEVPQNLSASRPQDRQFILSSKKLLLSDSGFYLCAWSVRRRNQPQHFGDGTRLSIL.

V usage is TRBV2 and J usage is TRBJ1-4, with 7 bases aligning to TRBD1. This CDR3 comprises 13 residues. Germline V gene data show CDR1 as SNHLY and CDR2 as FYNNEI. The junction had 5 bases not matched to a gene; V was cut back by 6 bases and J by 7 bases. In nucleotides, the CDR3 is TGTGCCAGCAGGAGGGGGCGCGGTGAAAAACTGTTTTTT. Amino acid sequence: CASRRGRGEKLFF.

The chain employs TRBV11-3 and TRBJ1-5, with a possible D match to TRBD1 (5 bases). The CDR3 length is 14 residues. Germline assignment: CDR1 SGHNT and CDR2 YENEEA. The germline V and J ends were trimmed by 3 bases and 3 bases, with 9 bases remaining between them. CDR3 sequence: CASSLRGYNQPQHF. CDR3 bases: TGTGCCAGCAGCTTGCGGGGGTACAATCAGCCCCAGCATTTT. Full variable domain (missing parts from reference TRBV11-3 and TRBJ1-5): EAGVVQSPRYKIIEKKQPVAFWCNPISGHNTLYWYLQNLGQGPELLIRYENEEAVDDSQLPKDRFSAERLKGVDSTLKIQPAELGDSAVYLCASSLRGYNQPQHFGDGTRLSIL.

CDR3 amino acids: CASSSAGGTYEQYF. The DNA for the CDR3 is TGTGCCAGCAGCTCAGCGGGGGGCACCTACGAGCAGTACTTC. The V call is TRBV5-6, the J call TRBJ2-7, with 9 bases identical to TRBD2. The ends lost 3 bases at V and 2 bases at J; junction bases unmatched: 3. Germline CDR1 and CDR2: SGHDT and YYEEEE. The CDR3 totals 14 residues.

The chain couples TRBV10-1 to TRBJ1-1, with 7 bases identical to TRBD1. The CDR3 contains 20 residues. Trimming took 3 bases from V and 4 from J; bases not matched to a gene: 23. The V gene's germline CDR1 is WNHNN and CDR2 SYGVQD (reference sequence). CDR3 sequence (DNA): TGCGCCAGCAGTGACCCGGGTCCTCCGACTCGACAGGGAGATGGCACTGAAGCTTTCTTT. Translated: CASSDPGPPTRQGDGTEAFF.

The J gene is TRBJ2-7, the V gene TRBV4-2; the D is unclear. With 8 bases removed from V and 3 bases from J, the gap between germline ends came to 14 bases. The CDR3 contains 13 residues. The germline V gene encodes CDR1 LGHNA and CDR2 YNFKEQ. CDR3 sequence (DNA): TGTGCCAGCTCGACCGGGTTGAACTACGAGCAGTACTTC. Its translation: CASSTGLNYEQYF.